Below are 19 T cell receptor beta chains sequenced from a single sample in a study of blood T cells in healthy people across ages. Together with a sample-barcoded 5' primer, a J-beta primer mix was included in a second PCR lasting about 6 to 11 cycles. Using its own MiXCR run on the 5' RACE reads, TCRdb lists one record per CDR3 protein. The sample has 650,000 to 800,000 distinct CDR3 sequences, about 50% seen once. Material for sequencing was blood. These receptors all stem from an elderly woman in good health.

As for this clonotype: This may arise from a read error, as a much more abundant clone is one base away. The CDR3 region has the DNA TGTGCCGCCAGCAGCCTCTACGAGCAGTACTTC. Its translation is CAASSLYEQYF. The chain uses TRBV15 and TRBJ2-7; D is unclear. CDR1 is LNHNV and CDR2 is YYDKDF in the germline V gene (reference sequence). The CDR3 contains 11 residues.

V and J are TRBV5-1 and TRBJ2-2; 13 bases line up with TRBD2. The ends lost 3 bases at V and 7 bases at J; junction bases unmatched: 18. This CDR3 comprises 20 residues. Germline assignment: CDR1 SGHRS and CDR2 YFSETQ. In DNA, the CDR3 is TGCGCCAGCAGCTATCGGGAAAATCAAGGGACTAGCGGGACAGGCGGGGAGCTGTTTTTT. Residues: CASSYRENQGTSGTGGELFF.

There are a few counts of this clonotype. V and J are TRBV27 and TRBJ2-2; D is unresolved. With 6 bases removed from V and 0 bases from J, the gap between germline ends came to 14 bases. In germline, CDR1 is MNHEY, CDR2 SMNVEV (reference sequence). The CDR3 runs to 16 residues. Written as DNA, the CDR3 is TGTGCCAGCAGGGGCCCCCTTCGCTCGAACACCGGGGAGCTGTTTTTT. As protein: CASRGPLRSNTGELFF.

CDR3 sequence: CSVVSAEAFF. The CDR3 DNA sequence: TGCAGCGTTGTAAGTGCCGAAGCTTTCTTT. The chain is built from TRBV29-1 and TRBJ1-1; D unclear. The CDR3 is 10 residues long. Germline V gene lookup returns CDR1 SQVTM and CDR2 ANQGSEA. V lost 4 bases and J 8 bases, leaving 8 bases between the germline ends.

The chain couples TRBV5-1 to TRBJ2-1; 9 bases match TRBD1. The length of the CDR3 is 15 residues. In germline, CDR1 is SGHRS, CDR2 YFSETQ. The V segment lost 4 bases and the J segment 4 bases; nucleotides outside the gene matches: 6. The CDR3 region has the DNA TGCGCCAGCAGCAGGACAGGGGCCGAGTACAATGAGCAGTTCTTC. Translating gives CASSRTGAEYNEQFF.

A note on this clonotype: The junction differs from germline at one of its ends, possibly a read error. This sequence joins TRBV14 and TRBJ2-7; D may correspond to TRBD1 or TRBD2 (6 bases each). This CDR3 contains 13 residues. Germline V lookup: CDR1 SGHDN, CDR2 FVKESK. CDR3 in DNA: TGTGCCAGCAGCCCCCGATCGGGGGCAGAGCGGTACTTC. This encodes CASSPRSGAERYF.

With regard to this clonotype: One junction end disagrees with the germline gene, perhaps due to a read error. This rearrangement joins TRBV7-2 to TRBJ1-5, with a weak D call TRBD1 (5 bases). This CDR3 has 14 amino acids. CDR1 and CDR2 from the germline V gene are SGHTA and FQGNSA. The CDR3 DNA sequence: TGCGCCAGCAGCCTCAGGGATAGCAATCGGCCCCAGCATTTT. Residues: CASSLRDSNRPQHF.

This clonotype was picked up many times. This chain connects TRBV4-1 to TRBJ1-2; no definite D call. This CDR3 is 15 amino acids long. Germline values: CDR1 MGHRA, CDR2 YSYEKL. With 0 bases removed from V and 0 bases from J, the gap between germline ends came to 8 bases. CDR3 protein: CASSQEGGTNYGYTF. CDR3 nucleotides: TGCGCCAGCAGCCAAGAGGGAGGAACTAACTATGGCTACACCTTC.

This clonotype was counted ten times or more. The V gene is TRBV5-1, the J gene TRBJ2-5; D gene ambiguous. Per germline, CDR1 SGHRS and CDR2 YFSETQ. The ends were cut back, 0 bases at V and 0 bases at J, with 9 bases in the middle. The CDR3 length is 15 residues. CDR3 sequence (DNA): TGCGCCAGCAGCTTGGAGGGTCGGAACCAAGAGACCCAGTACTTC. Its protein product is CASSLEGRNQETQYF.

This clonotype was counted at least ten times. V and J are TRBV7-8 and TRBJ2-5, with D perhaps being TRBD1 or TRBD2 (5 bases each). The CDR3 is made up of 17 amino acids. Trimming left V 5 bases short and J 2 bases short, with 21 bases between. The germline CDR1 and CDR2 sequences are SGHVS and FQNEAQ. CDR3 DNA sequence: TGTGCCAGCAGCGCTTCTTATGGGGCTACTAGACAAGAGACCCAGTACTTC. Protein product: CASSASYGATRQETQYF. The complete variable domain, with remaining parts taken from reference TRBV7-8 and TRBJ2-5, reads GAGVSQSPRYKVAKRGQDVALRCDPISGHVSLFWYQQALGQGPEFLTYFQNEAQLDKSGLPSDRFFAERPEGSVSTLKIQRTQQEDSAVYLCASSASYGATRQETQYFGPGTRLLVL.

Note on this clonotype: The missing conserved phenylalanine or tryptophan at the end of this CDR3 makes a read error likely. The genes are TRBV6-6 and TRBJ1-3, with D perhaps TRBD1 (5 bases). The CDR3 contains 16 residues. The germline gives CDR1 MNHNY, CDR2 SVGAGI (reference sequence). V dropped 4 bases and J dropped 0 bases, with 13 bases sitting between them. The CDR3 region has the DNA TGTGCCAGCAGTTTTTCAGGGATCAGCTCTGGAAACACCATATATTAT. Translated: CASSFSGISSGNTIYY.

This clonotype was seen many times. The rearrangement uses TRBV15 and TRBJ1-4; weak D call: TRBD1 (5 bases). The CDR3 extends over 13 amino acids. CDR1 and CDR2 from the germline V gene are LNHNV and YYDKDF (reference sequence). The V and J ends lost 9 bases and 6 bases respectively, with 14 bases between them. In nucleotides, the CDR3 is TGTGCCACAACCTTAGGCAGGGATGAAAAACTGTTTTTT. Its translation is CATTLGRDEKLFF.

This clonotype was detected ten times or more. The V and J genes are TRBV21-1 and TRBJ1-2; the DNA was not compared with TRBD1, the D call given in the table. TRBV21-1 is marked as a pseudogene. This CDR3 is built from 13 residues. The CDR3 here is CASSPRSRYGYTF. CDR3 nucleotide sequence: TGTGCCAGCAGCCCCCGGTCGAGGTATGGCTACACCTTC.

This clonotype has ten or more counts. The chain has TRBV10-3 and TRBJ2-7, with unresolved D. This CDR3 region has 11 residues. The germline gives CDR1 ENHRY, CDR2 SYGVKD. V dropped 3 bases and J dropped 2 bases, with 2 bases sitting between them. CDR3 amino acids: CAISEAYEQYF. CDR3 sequence (DNA): TGTGCCATCAGTGAAGCCTACGAGCAGTACTTC.

A word on this clonotype: A much larger clone differs from this one at a single base, so this may be a read error. The rearrangement joins TRBV6-1 to TRBJ2-1; no clear D. Trimming removed 6 bases at V and 11 bases at J, with 11 bases between. Germline CDR1 reads MNHNS; CDR2 reads SASEGT. The CDR3 has 11 residues. CDR3 in DNA: TGTGCCAGCAGCAGACTCGATAAGCAGTTCTTC. Translated, it gives CASSRLDKQFF.

J is TRBJ2-1 and V is TRBV5-1, with 8 positions matching TRBD1. CDR1 and CDR2 (germline): SGHRS, YFSETQ. The length of the CDR3 is 17 residues. V gave up 1 base and J gave up 6 bases; unmatched junction bases: 12. The CDR3 DNA reads as TGCGCCAGCAGCTTGCCCCGGGAGACAGGGGTAAGCAATGAGCAGTTCTTC. Translating it yields CASSLPRETGVSNEQFF.

The chain carries TRBV7-9 and TRBJ2-1; 12 bases line up with TRBD1. Germline V gives CDR1 SEHNR, CDR2 FQNEAQ (reference sequence). This CDR3 spans 16 amino acids. V was clipped by 3 bases and J by 3 bases; unmatched bases: 3. The CDR3 protein is CASSFGDRGHYNEQFF. CDR3 bases: TGTGCCAGCAGCTTCGGGGACAGGGGGCACTACAATGAGCAGTTCTTC.

The rearrangement joins TRBV27 to TRBJ1-2, with D perhaps matching TRBD1 (6 bases). CDR1 and CDR2 (germline): MNHEY, SMNVEV (reference sequence). The CDR3 has 14 residues. Trimming stripped 3 bases from V and 7 bases from J, with 15 bases between. CDR3 protein: CASSLGARTGGYTF. The CDR3 DNA reads as TGTGCCAGCAGTTTGGGGGCGAGGACCGGTGGCTACACCTTC.

In its sample, this clonotype was seen a few times. It is likely a read error: a sequence one base away is far more abundant. This chain links TRBV7-2 with TRBJ2-3; D remains unclear. This CDR3 spans 11 amino acids. Deletions cut 7 bases from V and 2 bases from J, with 4 bases between. CDR1 SGHTA and CDR2 FQGNSA come from the germline V gene. CDR3 coding DNA: TGTGCCAGCACCGCCACAGATACGCAGTATTTT. It yields the protein CASTATDTQYF.